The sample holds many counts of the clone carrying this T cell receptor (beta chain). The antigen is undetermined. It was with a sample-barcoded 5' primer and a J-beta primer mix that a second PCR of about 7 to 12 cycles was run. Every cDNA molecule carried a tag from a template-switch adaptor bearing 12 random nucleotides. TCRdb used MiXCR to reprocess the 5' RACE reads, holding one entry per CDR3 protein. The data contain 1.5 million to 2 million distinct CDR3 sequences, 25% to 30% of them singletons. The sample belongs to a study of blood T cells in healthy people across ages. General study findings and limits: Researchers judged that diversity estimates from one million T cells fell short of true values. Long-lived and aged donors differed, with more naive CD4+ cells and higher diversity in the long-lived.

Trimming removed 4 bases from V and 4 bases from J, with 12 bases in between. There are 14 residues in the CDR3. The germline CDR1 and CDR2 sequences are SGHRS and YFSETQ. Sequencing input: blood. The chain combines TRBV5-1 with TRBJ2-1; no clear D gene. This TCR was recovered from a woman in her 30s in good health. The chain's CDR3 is CASSQQSPYNEQFF. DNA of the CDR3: TGCGCCAGCAGCCAACAAAGCCCATACAATGAGCAGTTCTTC. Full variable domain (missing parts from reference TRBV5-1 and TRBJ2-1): KAGVTQTPRYLIKTRGQQVTLSCSPISGHRSVSWYQQTPGQGLQFLFEYFSETQRNKGNFPGRFSGRQFSNSRSEMNVSTLELGDSALYLCASSQQSPYNEQFFGPGTRLTVL.